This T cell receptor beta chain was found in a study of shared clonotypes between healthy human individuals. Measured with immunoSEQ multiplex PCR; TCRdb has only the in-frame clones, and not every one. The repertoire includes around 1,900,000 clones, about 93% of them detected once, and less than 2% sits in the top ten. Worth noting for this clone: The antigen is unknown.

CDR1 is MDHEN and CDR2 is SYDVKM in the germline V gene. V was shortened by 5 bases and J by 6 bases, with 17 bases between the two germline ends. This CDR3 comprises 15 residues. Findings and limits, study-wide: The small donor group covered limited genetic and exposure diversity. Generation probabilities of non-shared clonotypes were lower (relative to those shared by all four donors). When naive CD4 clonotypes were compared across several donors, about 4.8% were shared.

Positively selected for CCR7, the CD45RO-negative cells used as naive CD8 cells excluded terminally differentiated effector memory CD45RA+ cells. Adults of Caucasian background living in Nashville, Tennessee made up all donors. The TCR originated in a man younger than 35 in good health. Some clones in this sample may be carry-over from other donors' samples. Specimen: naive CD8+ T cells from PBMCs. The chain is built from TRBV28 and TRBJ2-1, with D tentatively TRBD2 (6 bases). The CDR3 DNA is TGTGCCAGCAGTAATAGCGGAGAGATAATCAATGAGCAGTTCTTC. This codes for CASSNSGEIINEQFF.